Sequencing of this T cell receptor (beta chain) was carried out in a study of beta chain features in type 1 diabetes. Background on the study: Sorted cell examination encompassed roughly 110,000,000 cells across all samples.

The germline V and J ends were trimmed by 4 bases and 9 bases, with 13 bases remaining between them. Germline loops: CDR1 SEHNR, CDR2 FQNEAQ (reference sequence). This CDR3 contains 14 residues. As for this clone: Antigen unknown.

General study results and limits: VDJ junctions from type 1 diabetes patients carried fewer insertions and larger deletions.

cDNA synthesis used the whole RNA isolate, giving expressed TCRB sequences. Repertoires were generated with immunoSEQ multiplex PCR, while TCRdb's copy carries only in-frame clones and drops some. The repertoire includes hundreds of thousands of clones, roughly a sixth of them detected once, and about 0.087% sits in the top ten. Sorted CD4+ subsets: naive, central memory, regulatory, stem cell-like memory (CD45RO/CCR7/CD25/CD127/CD95/CD27 panel). The rearrangement uses TRBV7-9 and TRBJ1-6, with TRBD1 as a possible D gene (6 bases). The sample consisted of naive CD4+ T cells from blood. The sequence came from a man between 18 and 35 years old in good health. CDR3 in DNA: TGTGCCAGCAGCTCCACAGGGAATCCTTCACCCCTCCACTTT. Amino acids: CASSSTGNPSPLHF. Full variable domain (outside the CDR3, taken from reference TRBV7-9 and TRBJ1-6): DTGVSQNPRHKITKRGQNVTFRCDPISEHNRLYWYRQTLGQGPEFLTYFQNEAQLEKSRLLSDRFSAERPKGSFSTLEIQRTEQGDSAMYLCASSSTGNPSPLHFGNGTRLTVT.